What follows are 27 T cell receptor beta chains derived from one specimen sequenced in a study of human T cells and chemical hapten exposure. TCRdb recomputed calls from the RACE reads with MiXCR, one row per CDR3 protein. The sample includes tens of thousands of distinct CDR3 sequences, over 9.5% of them seen just once. Time point given: patch test 3, about 24 weeks after DPC sensitization. Treatment reported: therapeutic diphenylcyclopropenone sensitization with weekly scalp DPC. The material sequenced was whole blood, taken in connection with sensitization to the hapten diphenylcyclopropenone (DPC). These TCRs come from a woman in her forties with alopecia areata. Some clones in this sample may be carry-over from other donors' samples.

Only a few counts were recorded for this clonotype. This chain connects TRBV6-6 to TRBJ2-6; possible D gene TRBD2, 5 bases. The length of the CDR3 is 14 residues. V gave up 8 bases and J gave up 4 bases, with 12 bases separating them. Germline assignment: CDR1 MNHNY and CDR2 SVGAGI (reference sequence). The CDR3 spells CASDAREGANVLTF. CDR3 in DNA: TGTGCCAGCGATGCTAGGGAGGGGGCCAACGTCCTGACTTTC.

V is TRBV7-8 and J is TRBJ2-1, with 7 bases fitting TRBD2. The V and J ends lost 5 bases and 3 bases, in that order; junction bases with no gene match: 13. The germline V gene has CDR1 SGHVS and CDR2 FQNEAQ. There are 17 residues in the CDR3. The CDR3 nucleotides read TGTGCCAGCAGCGCAGGAAGAGGACTAGTTAGCTACAATGAGCAGTTCTTC. This translates into CASSAGRGLVSYNEQFF.

This chain links TRBV7-2 with TRBJ2-7, with 7 bases fitting TRBD1. Per the germline V gene, CDR1 is SGHTA and CDR2 is FQGNSA. This CDR3 spans 15 amino acids. The V segment lost 5 bases and the J segment 7 bases; nucleotides outside the gene matches: 14. DNA of the CDR3: TGTGCCAGCAGCACAACGACAGGGCCCATGTGGGAGCAGTACTTC. Translated, it gives CASSTTTGPMWEQYF.

By frequency in the sample, this clonotype is medium-sized. The V gene is TRBV5-1, the J gene TRBJ2-3; no firm D call. With 5 bases removed from V and 11 bases from J, the gap between germline ends came to 18 bases. This CDR3 comprises 13 residues. The germline V gene has CDR1 SGHRS and CDR2 YFSETQ. The CDR3 region is CASSSNSSPGQYF. Written as DNA, the CDR3 is TGCGCCAGCAGTTCTAATAGTAGCCCAGGGCAGTATTTT.

This clonotype was counted between two and nine times. The rearrangement uses TRBV10-3 and TRBJ2-3; D assignment may be TRBD1 or TRBD2 (7 bases each). Germline values: CDR1 ENHRY, CDR2 SYGVKD. The CDR3 contains 16 residues. The V end was cut by 0 bases, the J end by 5 bases, with 15 bases between. The CDR3 reads CAISESNRGGGDTQYF. Written as DNA, the CDR3 is TGTGCCATCAGTGAGTCTAACAGGGGCGGGGGAGATACGCAGTATTTT.

There are many counts of this clonotype. This chain joins TRBV7-2 and TRBJ2-2; TRBD2 agrees at 8 bases. CDR3 length equals 15 residues. The V and J ends lost 7 bases and 4 bases, in that order; junction bases with no gene match: 8. Per germline, CDR1 SGHTA and CDR2 FQGNSA. CDR3 DNA: TGTGCCAGCATTCTGCGCGGGGGGAGCACCGGGGAGCTGTTTTTT. This encodes CASILRGGSTGELFF. Based on the CDR3 plus reference TRBV7-2 and TRBJ2-2, the full variable domain is GAGVSQSPSNKVTEKGKDVELRCDPISGHTALYWYRQSLGQGLEFLIYFQGNSAPDKSGLPSDRFSAERTGGSVSTLTIQRTQQEDSAVYLCASILRGGSTGELFFGEGSRLTVL.

The rearrangement uses TRBV4-3 and TRBJ1-5; the D gene is possibly TRBD1 (5 bases). Germline assignment: CDR1 LGHNA and CDR2 YSLEER. The CDR3 runs to 14 residues. The V gene lost 4 bases and the J gene lost 7 bases, with 14 bases spanning the gap. CDR3 nucleotides: TGCGCCAGCAGCCCCGACAGTCTAAGACAGCCCCAGCATTTT. Translation: CASSPDSLRQPQHF.

This clonotype was recorded a few times. V gene TRBV27 combines with J gene TRBJ2-3; D is possibly TRBD1 (5 bases). The V and J ends lost 3 bases and 3 bases respectively, with 16 bases between them. The germline gives CDR1 MNHEY, CDR2 SMNVEV (reference sequence). CDR3 length: 16 residues. In DNA form, the CDR3 reads TGTGCCAGCAGTTTCAGGGTATCGTGGCCTACAGATACGCAGTATTTT. As protein: CASSFRVSWPTDTQYF.

This clonotype was seen many times. The chain combines TRBV19 with TRBJ1-2; possibly TRBD1 for D (5 bases). Germline CDR1 LNHDA, CDR2 SQIVND (reference sequence). This CDR3 spans 15 amino acids. Trimming removed 3 bases from V and 3 bases from J, with 14 bases in between. DNA for the CDR3: TGTGCCAGTAGTATTGTGCAGGGAGGTTACTATGGCTACACCTTC. As protein: CASSIVQGGYYGYTF.

This clonotype has more than one count but fewer than ten. The chain uses TRBV2 and TRBJ1-1; D is possibly TRBD1 (6 bases). Trimming took 2 bases from V and 1 from J, leaving 11 bases between them. The CDR3 sequence is 15 residues long. Germline V gene data show CDR1 as SNHLY and CDR2 as FYNNEI. The CDR3 protein is CASSESGTSNTEAFF. CDR3 nucleotides: TGTGCCAGCAGTGAAAGTGGGACATCGAACACTGAAGCTTTCTTT.

This clonotype has at least ten counts. The V call is TRBV7-9, the J call TRBJ1-6; D is uncertain. The V gene's germline CDR1 is SEHNR and CDR2 FQNEAQ (reference sequence). V lost 5 bases to trimming and J lost 0 bases, with 8 bases between them. This CDR3 comprises 15 residues. The CDR3 loop reads CASSPIGSYNSPLHF. The DNA of the CDR3 is TGTGCCAGCAGCCCCATCGGCTCCTATAATTCACCCCTCCACTTT.

This clonotype has ten or more counts. The CDR3, as DNA: TGTGCCAGCAGCCAAGAAACGACTAGTGAATCAGATACGCAGTATTTT. Its translation is CASSQETTSESDTQYF. The chain uses TRBV3-1 and TRBJ2-3; D may be TRBD2 (6 bases). V lost 0 bases and J lost 4, with 14 bases in between. The CDR3 length is 16 residues. Germline CDR1 LGHDT, CDR2 YNNKEL (reference sequence).

The sample holds many counts of this clonotype. The chain has TRBV6-5 and TRBJ1-2, with a possible D match to TRBD1 (5 bases). This CDR3 region has 16 residues. Germline V CDR1 and CDR2: MNHEY, SVGAGI. V lost 6 bases and J 4 bases, leaving 21 bases between the germline ends. The CDR3 spells CASSPITQWTSYGYTF. In DNA form, the CDR3 reads TGTGCCAGCAGCCCTATAACACAGTGGACAAGCTATGGCTACACCTTC.

V usage is TRBV20-1 and J usage is TRBJ1-1; D is unclear. The CDR3 totals 12 residues. Germline lookup yields CDR1 DFQATT and CDR2 SNEGSKA (reference sequence). Trimming shortened V by 1 base and J by 7 bases, and 10 bases separated the two germline ends. The CDR3 sequence: CSARGTYIEAFF. CDR3 DNA: TGCAGTGCTAGAGGGACCTACATTGAAGCTTTCTTT.

At least ten counts were recorded for this clonotype. The chain is built from TRBV9 and TRBJ2-1; TRBD2 agrees at 10 bases. The CDR3 runs 17 residues. Germline V CDR1 and CDR2: SGDLS, YYNGEE. The J segment lost 6 bases and the V segment lost 3 bases, leaving 12 bases of the junction unmatched. CDR3 DNA: TGTGCCAGCAGCGAACGTAGCGGGGGGTTAGGCTTCAATGAGCAGTTCTTC. Amino acid sequence: CASSERSGGLGFNEQFF.

This clonotype was observed many times. The chain is built from TRBV20-1 and TRBJ1-1; no reliable D call. The CDR3 consists of 12 residues. The germline CDR1 and CDR2 sequences are DFQATT and SNEGSKA (reference sequence). V gave up 6 bases and J gave up 11 bases, with 19 bases separating them. The CDR3, as DNA: TGCAGTGCGCAAAGAAAGGGAGGACGGGCTTTCTTT. It encodes CSAQRKGGRAFF.

This clonotype was detected ten times or more. This chain connects TRBV6-6 to TRBJ1-1, with TRBD1 matching over 9 bases. J lost 7 bases, V lost 6 bases, and 12 bases had no gene match. This CDR3 comprises 15 residues. Per germline, CDR1 MNHNY and CDR2 SVGAGI (reference sequence). The CDR3 DNA follows: TGTGCCAGCAGCAATCTTGGACAGGGGATAATTGAAGCTTTCTTT. Its translation: CASSNLGQGIIEAFF.

The V and J genes are TRBV29-1 and TRBJ2-1, with a possible D match to TRBD1 (6 bases). Germline-derived CDR1 and CDR2 are SQVTM and ANQGSEA. V dropped 6 bases and J dropped 4 bases, with 13 bases sitting between them. The CDR3 covers 13 residues. The CDR3 region is CSVRRGSYNEQFF. CDR3 nucleotide sequence: TGCAGCGTCCGCAGGGGAAGTTACAATGAGCAGTTCTTC.

In its sample, this clonotype was seen a few times. The chain is built from TRBV9 and TRBJ1-6, with D tentatively TRBD1 (6 bases). The CDR3 loop spans 14 amino acids. In germline, CDR1 is SGDLS, CDR2 YYNGEE. Trimming took off 4 bases at V and 5 bases at J, with 10 bases between the two ends. The CDR3 bases are TGTGCCAGCAGCACAAGACAGGATAATTCACCCCTCCACTTT. This encodes CASSTRQDNSPLHF. Full variable domain (remainder filled in from reference TRBV9 and TRBJ1-6): DSGVTQTPKHLITATGQRVTLRCSPRSGDLSVYWYQQSLDQGLQFLIQYYNGEERAKGNILERFSAQQFPDLHSELNLSSLELGDSALYFCASSTRQDNSPLHFGNGTRLTVT.

In its sample, this clonotype was seen a few times. The chain employs TRBV7-9 and TRBJ1-4; a weak D match, TRBD1 (5 bases). CDR3 length: 14 residues. Germline V gene sequence: CDR1 SEHNR, CDR2 FQNEAQ (reference sequence). Trimming took 5 bases from V and 6 from J, leaving 13 bases between them. Written as DNA, the CDR3 is TGTGCCAGCAGCGCCCGGGCAGGGTATGAAAAACTGTTTTTT. This sequence encodes CASSARAGYEKLFF.

This clonotype showed up just a few times. V is TRBV5-5 and J is TRBJ2-3, with 8 bases that match TRBD1. Germline V gene data show CDR1 as SGHKS and CDR2 as YYEKEE (reference sequence). The CDR3 runs to 15 residues. Losses at the gene ends were 1 base for V and 2 bases for J; bases not matched to a gene: 3. The CDR3 DNA follows: TGTGCCAGCAGCTTGCTACAGGGGGTCACAGATACGCAGTATTTT. Translating gives CASSLLQGVTDTQYF.

This clonotype was recorded at least ten times. This chain joins TRBV15 and TRBJ2-3; D is unresolved. This CDR3 is 16 amino acids long. The germline V gene has CDR1 LNHNV and CDR2 YYDKDF (reference sequence). V lost 0 bases to trimming and J lost 4 bases, with 14 bases between them. CDR3: CATSRDGGYRADTQYF. CDR3 in DNA: TGTGCCACCAGCAGAGATGGCGGTTACCGCGCAGATACGCAGTATTTT.

In its sample, this clonotype was seen many times. The chain has TRBV18 and TRBJ2-7; weak D call: TRBD1 (5 bases). The V and J ends lost 0 bases and 4 bases respectively, with 13 bases between them. This CDR3 has 15 residues. Germline V gene sequence: CDR1 KGHSH, CDR2 LQKENI. CDR3 protein: CASSPPVQGTYEQYF. The DNA for the CDR3 is TGTGCCAGCTCACCACCGGTTCAGGGAACATACGAGCAGTACTTC.

This clonotype was detected a few times. V is TRBV7-2 and J is TRBJ2-3, with 7 bases identical to TRBD1. The germline V gene encodes CDR1 SGHTA and CDR2 FQGNSA. V shed 1 base, J shed 6 bases, and the junction held 10 bases outside the gene matches. This CDR3 spans 16 amino acids. Written as DNA, the CDR3 is TGTGCCAGCAGCTTAGGGAAGGGGGCGGTTGCTGATACGCAGTATTTT. This translates into CASSLGKGAVADTQYF.

At least ten counts were recorded for this clonotype. The chain joins TRBV29-1 to TRBJ1-5; tentative D call: TRBD1 (6 bases). CDR3 size: 14 residues. Between the trimmed V and J ends, which lost 5 bases and 4 bases, there was a span of 15 bases. Germline V gene lookup returns CDR1 SQVTM and CDR2 ANQGSEA. CDR3 sequence (DNA): TGCAGCGTTTCCACAGGGCAACCTAATCAGCCCCAGCATTTT. This codes for CSVSTGQPNQPQHF.

This clonotype was seen ten or more times. V is TRBV3-1 and J is TRBJ1-2; 8 nucleotides match TRBD1. CDR1 and CDR2 (germline): LGHDT, YNNKEL (reference sequence). The CDR3 loop spans 14 amino acids. The junction had 9 bases not matched to a gene; V was cut back by 5 bases and J by 7 bases. CDR3 loop: CASSGQGTGLGYTF. DNA for the CDR3: TGTGCCAGCAGCGGACAAGGGACAGGCCTTGGCTACACCTTC. The full variable domain, in which reference TRBV3-1 and TRBJ1-2 provide the parts outside the CDR3, is DTAVSQTPKYLVTQMGNDKSIKCEQNLGHDTMYWYKQDSKKFLKIMFSYNNKELIINETVPNRFSPKSPDKAHLNLHINSLELGDSAVYFCASSGQGTGLGYTFGSGTRLTVV.

This clonotype appeared a few times. The rearrangement joins TRBV7-2 to TRBJ2-3; TRBD1 aligns across 10 bases. After removal of 6 bases from V and 3 bases from J, the junction contained 6 bases not matched to a gene. Per germline, CDR1 SGHTA and CDR2 FQGNSA. This CDR3 comprises 15 residues. In DNA form, the CDR3 reads TGTGCCAGCAGTCGACAGGGGGCGCAGACAGATACGCAGTATTTT. This translates into CASSRQGAQTDTQYF.